The rows below give T cell receptor beta chains drawn from one sample of a study of blood T cell repertoires in COVID-19. Assay: immunoSEQ multiplex PCR; the TCRdb copy retains only in-frame clones and omits some. The sample lists around 65,000 clones, 65% to 85% occurring once. The sequenced material came from peripheral blood. The receptors shown here come from a woman over 75 with active or convalescent COVID-19. Both conserved end residues are part of each CDR3.

j_gene,v_gene,CDR3aa
TRBJ2-1,TRBV9,CASSRLAGYNEQFF
TRBJ2-3,TRBV9,CASSVAQSTDTQYF
TRBJ1-6,TRBV28,CASSLSPPGQGASSPLHF
TRBJ1-1,TRBV7-9,CASSPLGTQNTEAFF
TRBJ2-7,TRBV6-5,CASRDRLSSYEQYF
TRBJ2-1,TRBV7-9,CASNRGGETVNEQFF
TRBJ2-1,TRBV9,CASSAPHTGLGNEQFF
TRBJ2-6,TRBV11-2,CASNQGGSSGANVLTF
TRBJ1-1,TRBV6-5,CASSWGQGIAFF
TRBJ1-6,TRBV7-8,CASSLVSSYNSPLHF
TRBJ2-3,TRBV7-8,CASSLVAGRSTDTQYF
TRBJ2-3,TRBV10-2,CASDELAGGSDTQYF
TRBJ1-1,TRBV6-5,CASSYRQGVTEAFF
TRBJ1-4,TRBV6-5,CASRDGGNEKLFF
TRBJ1-2,TRBV7-9,CASSTPGTIYGYTF
TRBJ2-7,TRBV3-1/TRBV3-2,CASSADRGTYEQYF
TRBJ2-1,TRBV7-6,CASSSSGFSEGEQFF
TRBJ1-1,TRBV28,CASSLLQQGISGAFF
TRBJ1-4,TRBV12-3/TRBV12-4,CASSPQGEKLFF
TRBJ1-2,TRBV7-9,CASSSGSRGSSSRGYTF
TRBJ2-5,TRBV29-1,CSVDRGQETQYF
TRBJ2-3,TRBV11-3,CASSLIRNQDRGITDTQYF